This T cell receptor (beta chain) was identified in a study of CD8+CD57+ T cells in acquired aplastic anemia (dated 2018 in TCRdb). The study in broad terms: DNA extracted from sorted CD4+ and CD8+ cells had a mean of around 3 ug, with a range of roughly 0.2 to 27.4 ug. CD8+CD57+ expansion was defined as frequency above the mean frequency observed in healthy subjects.

On the study overall, not on this receptor specifically: Around 30 CD8+ CDR3 sequences were found in both patients and controls but appeared to be highly expressed in patients and within the immunodominant clones of the patients. Patients and healthy controls showed no significant difference in CD8+ Simpson's diversity (P=0.060).

Flow cytometry had shown CD8+CD57+ cell expansion in the patients selected for sequencing. Every patient had a diagnosis of severe acquired aplastic anemia based on International Study of Aplastic Anemia and Agranulocytosis and Camitta criteria. At the time blood was sampled, none of the patients had received any therapy. TCR repertoires of sorted CD4+ and CD8+ blood T cells from severe aplastic anemia patients and healthy subjects were deep-sequenced in the study. Patients were enrolled in the USA under clinicaltrials.gov protocols 00001620, 01623167, 00001397, 00071045, 00081523 and 00961064. Ficoll-Paque density gradient centrifugation was used to isolate peripheral blood mononuclear cells. Before DNA was extracted, CD4+ and CD8+ T cells were sorted using either FACS or magnetic beads. Genomic DNA was used as template for profiling of TCR beta VDJ combinations and CDR3 sequences. An Illumina HiSeq 2000 was the platform used for TCR repertoire sequencing. As for how the authors treated the data: TRBV/TRBJ rearrangement plots, CDR3 size and DJ length profiles, and Simpson's diversity index were used to assess repertoires. The immunodominant clone was defined as the most abundant DNA sequence in deep sequencing data. CDR3 amino acid sequences were screened for sharing across subjects and compared with published repertoires and the VDJdb database. Using fastp at Q25 and MiXCR, TCRdb reprocessed the public reads and kept productive beta chains. Every entry covers one CDR3 protein and lists the most common genes and DNA from its rows. The V and J calls reflect TCRdb's pipeline rather than the authors' work. Present in this sample are some 120,000 distinct CDR3 sequences, 30% to 45% of which were seen just once. Of the sample, under 3% falls within the top ten clones.

Points on this clonotype: The antigen it binds to is not known. No base qualities exist here, and no much larger clone lies one base off it.

From the cysteine through the phenylalanine, the CDR3 covers 16 amino acids. CDR3 DNA is the only sequence kept; it has 48 bases, read in frame from the first base. V is cut back by 4 bases and J by 6 bases, with 12 bases in the junction unmatched. The germline V gene (reference sequence) provides CDR1 LNHDA and CDR2 SQIVND. The receptor's source is a human donor with aplastic anemia. The material sequenced was sorted CD4+, CD8+, or CD8+CD57+ T cells (not recorded which) from PBMCs. The V and J segments used are TRBV19 and TRBJ2-7; 10 central nucleotides agree with TRBD2. In nucleotide form, the sequence is TGTGCCAGTAGTAGGTCTAGCGGGAGAGTCACAGGCGAGCAGTACTTC. Translated, it gives CASSRSSGRVTGEQYF.